This T cell receptor beta chain comes out of a study of radiotherapy plus CTLA-4 blockade in lung cancer. Study overall: Objective responses arose in roughly 17% of patients, and approximately 28% experienced disease control.

Worth noting for this clone: The antigen is unknown.

Treatment of patients with chemo-refractory metastatic non-small-cell lung cancer consisted of focal radiation plus CTLA-4 blockade with ipilimumab. Study conclusions and caveats: Best predicting response, reportedly, were early blood T cell clone dynamics, with interferon-beta.

The repertoire was sequenced with immunoSEQ multiplex PCR; TCRdb's copy has only in-frame clones and lacks some. Of under 110,000 clones detected, over 65% appear once; the ten largest clones hold over 2%. The sample consisted of peripheral blood, taken from a patient treated with radiotherapy plus ipilimumab. This sequence was found in a human donor with non-small cell lung cancer that progressed on radiotherapy plus ipilimumab. Some clones in this sample may be carry-over from other donors' samples.

The CDR3 spells CASKQGQVSTEAFF. The CDR3 region has the DNA TGTGCCAGCAAACAGGGACAGGTCAGCACTGAAGCTTTCTTT. The gene calls are TRBV6-1 and TRBJ1-1; 8 bases are shared with TRBD1. Unmatched junction bases numbered 8, after V lost 7 bases and J lost 4 bases. The CDR3 covers 14 residues. Looked up from germline, CDR1 is MNHNS and CDR2 is SASEGT.